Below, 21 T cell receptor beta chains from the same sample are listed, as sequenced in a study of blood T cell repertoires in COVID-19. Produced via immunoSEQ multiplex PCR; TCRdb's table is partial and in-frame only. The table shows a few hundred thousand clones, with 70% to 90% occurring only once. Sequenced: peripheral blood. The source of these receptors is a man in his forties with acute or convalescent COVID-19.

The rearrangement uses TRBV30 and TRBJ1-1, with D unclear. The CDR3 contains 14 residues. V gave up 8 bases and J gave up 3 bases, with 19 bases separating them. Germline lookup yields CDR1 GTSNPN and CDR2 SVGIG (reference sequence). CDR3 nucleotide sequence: TGTGCCAGCGGACGGCGCAACGTTTACACTGAAGCTTTCTTT. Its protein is CASGRRNVYTEAFF. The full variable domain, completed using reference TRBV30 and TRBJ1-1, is SQTIHQWPATLVQPVGSPLSLECTVEGTSNPNLYWYRQAAGRGLQLLFYSVGIGQISSEVPQNLSASRPQDRQFILSSKKLLLSDSGFYLCASGRRNVYTEAFFGQGTRLTVV.

The CDR3 DNA reads as TGTGCCAGCAGACCTCAGATTTCCAAGGGGGCCTTTAATCAGCCCCAGCATTTT. This codes for CASRPQISKGAFNQPQHF. This chain joins TRBV6-4 and TRBJ1-5; 7 bases line up with TRBD1. With V trimmed by 6 bases and J by 4 bases, 18 bases remained unmatched. Per germline, CDR1 MRHNA and CDR2 SNTAGT. CDR3 size: 18 residues.

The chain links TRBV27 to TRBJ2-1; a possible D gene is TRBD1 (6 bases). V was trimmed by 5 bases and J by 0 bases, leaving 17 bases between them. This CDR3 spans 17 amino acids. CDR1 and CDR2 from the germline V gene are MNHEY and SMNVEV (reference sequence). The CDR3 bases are TGTGCCAGCAGTCCTTACCACGACAGGATCTCCTACAATGAGCAGTTCTTC. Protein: CASSPYHDRISYNEQFF.

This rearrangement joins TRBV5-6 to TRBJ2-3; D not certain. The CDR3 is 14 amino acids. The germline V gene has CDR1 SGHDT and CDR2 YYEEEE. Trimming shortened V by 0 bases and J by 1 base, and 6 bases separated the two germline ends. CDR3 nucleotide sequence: TGTGCCAGCAGCTTGGTCCGGGGCACAGATACGCAGTATTTT. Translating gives CASSLVRGTDTQYF.

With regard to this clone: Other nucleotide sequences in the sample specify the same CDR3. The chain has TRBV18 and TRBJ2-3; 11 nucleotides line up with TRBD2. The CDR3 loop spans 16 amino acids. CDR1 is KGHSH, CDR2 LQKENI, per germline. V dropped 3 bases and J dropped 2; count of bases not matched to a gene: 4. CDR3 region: CASSPGTSGHTDTQYF. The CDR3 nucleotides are TGTGCCAGCTCACCTGGGACTAGCGGACACACAGATACGCAGTATTTT.

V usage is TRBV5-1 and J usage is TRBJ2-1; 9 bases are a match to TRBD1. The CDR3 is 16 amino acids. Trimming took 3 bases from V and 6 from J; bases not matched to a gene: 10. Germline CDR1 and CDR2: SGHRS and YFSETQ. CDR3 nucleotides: TGCGCCAGCAGCTATTCGACAGGGGGACTCTTCAATGAGCAGTTCTTC. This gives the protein CASSYSTGGLFNEQFF.

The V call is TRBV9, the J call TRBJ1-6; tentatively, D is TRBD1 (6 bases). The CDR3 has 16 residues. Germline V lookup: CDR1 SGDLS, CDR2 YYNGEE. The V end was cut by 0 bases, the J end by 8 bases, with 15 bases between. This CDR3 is CASSVGTALGYSPLHF. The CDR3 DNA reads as TGTGCCAGCAGCGTAGGGACAGCTTTGGGTTATTCACCCCTCCACTTT. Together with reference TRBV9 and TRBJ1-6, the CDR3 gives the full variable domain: DSGVTQTPKHLITATGQRVTLRCSPRSGDLSVYWYQQSLDQGLQFLIQYYNGEERAKGNILERFSAQQFPDLHSELNLSSLELGDSALYFCASSVGTALGYSPLHFGNGTRLTVT.

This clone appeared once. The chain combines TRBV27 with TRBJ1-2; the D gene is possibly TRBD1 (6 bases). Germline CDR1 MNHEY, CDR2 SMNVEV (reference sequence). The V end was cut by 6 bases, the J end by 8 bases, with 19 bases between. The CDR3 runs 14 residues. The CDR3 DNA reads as TGTGCCAGCAGCCCCGACAGGTTAATGGGAGGCTACACCTTC. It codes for CASSPDRLMGGYTF.

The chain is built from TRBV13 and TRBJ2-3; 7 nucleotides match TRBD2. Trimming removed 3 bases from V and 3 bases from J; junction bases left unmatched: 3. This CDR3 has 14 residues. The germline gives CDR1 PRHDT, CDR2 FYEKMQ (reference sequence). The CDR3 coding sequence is TGTGCCAGCAGCTTTGGCGGGAGAACAGATACGCAGTATTTT. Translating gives CASSFGGRTDTQYF.

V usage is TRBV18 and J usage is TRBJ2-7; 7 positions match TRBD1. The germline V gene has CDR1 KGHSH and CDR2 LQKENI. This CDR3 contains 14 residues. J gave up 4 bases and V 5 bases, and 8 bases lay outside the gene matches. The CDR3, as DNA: TGTGCCAGCTCAGCAGGACAGGAAAGATACGAGCAGTACTTC. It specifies CASSAGQERYEQYF.

This CDR3 reads CSSLGGEKGYTF. CDR3 coding DNA: TGCAGCTCTCTAGGCGGGGAGAAGGGCTACACCTTC. The chain couples TRBV29-1 to TRBJ1-2; D is undetermined. The V end lost 8 bases, the J end lost 8 bases, and 18 bases lay between the germline ends. The CDR3 has 12 residues. Germline values: CDR1 SQVTM, CDR2 ANQGSEA. Based on the CDR3 plus reference TRBV29-1 and TRBJ1-2, the full variable domain is SAVISQKPSRDICQRGTSLTIQCQVDSQVTMMFWYRQQPGQSLTLIATANQGSEATYESGFVIDKFPISRPNLTFSTLTVSNMSPEDSSIYLCSSLGGEKGYTFGSGTRLTVV.

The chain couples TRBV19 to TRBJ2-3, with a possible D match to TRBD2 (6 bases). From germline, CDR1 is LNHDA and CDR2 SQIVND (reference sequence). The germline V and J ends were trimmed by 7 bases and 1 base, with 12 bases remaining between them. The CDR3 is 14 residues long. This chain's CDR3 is CASTMGLGTDTQYF. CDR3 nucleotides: TGTGCCAGTACTATGGGACTGGGCACAGATACGCAGTATTTT.

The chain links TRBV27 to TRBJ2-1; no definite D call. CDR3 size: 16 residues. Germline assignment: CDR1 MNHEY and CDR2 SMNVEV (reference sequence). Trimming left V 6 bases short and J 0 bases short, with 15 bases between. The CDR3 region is CASSLKSFNSYNEQFF. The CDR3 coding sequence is TGTGCCAGCAGCCTAAAATCCTTCAACTCCTACAATGAGCAGTTCTTC.

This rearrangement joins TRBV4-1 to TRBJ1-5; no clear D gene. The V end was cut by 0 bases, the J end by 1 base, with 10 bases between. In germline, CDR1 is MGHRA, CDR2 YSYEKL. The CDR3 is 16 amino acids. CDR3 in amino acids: CASSQDPEVSNQPQHF. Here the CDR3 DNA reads TGCGCCAGCAGCCAAGATCCGGAGGTAAGCAATCAGCCCCAGCATTTT.

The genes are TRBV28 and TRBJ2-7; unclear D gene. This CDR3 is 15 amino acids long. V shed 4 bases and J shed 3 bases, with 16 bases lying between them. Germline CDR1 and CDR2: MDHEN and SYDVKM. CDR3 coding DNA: TGTGCCAGCAGTTCCACAACCGGGTCCTTCTACGAGCAGTACTTC. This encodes CASSSTTGSFYEQYF.

CDR3 protein: CASREGPYNEQFF. In DNA, the CDR3 is TGTGCCAGCCGGGAAGGTCCCTACAATGAGCAGTTCTTC. The gene calls are TRBV9 and TRBJ2-1; a weak D match, TRBD2 (5 bases). The ends were cut back, 7 bases at V and 2 bases at J, with 10 bases in the middle. CDR1 and CDR2 (germline): SGDLS, YYNGEE. The length of the CDR3 is 13 residues. Full variable domain (missing parts from reference TRBV9 and TRBJ2-1): DSGVTQTPKHLITATGQRVTLRCSPRSGDLSVYWYQQSLDQGLQFLIQYYNGEERAKGNILERFSAQQFPDLHSELNLSSLELGDSALYFCASREGPYNEQFFGPGTRLTVL.

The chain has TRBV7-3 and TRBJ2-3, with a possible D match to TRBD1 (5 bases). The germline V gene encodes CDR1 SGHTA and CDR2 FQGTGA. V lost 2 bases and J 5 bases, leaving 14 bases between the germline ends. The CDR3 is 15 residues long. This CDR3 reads CASSLEAGQGDTQYF. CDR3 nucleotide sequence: TGTGCCAGCAGCTTAGAAGCAGGGCAAGGAGATACGCAGTATTTT.

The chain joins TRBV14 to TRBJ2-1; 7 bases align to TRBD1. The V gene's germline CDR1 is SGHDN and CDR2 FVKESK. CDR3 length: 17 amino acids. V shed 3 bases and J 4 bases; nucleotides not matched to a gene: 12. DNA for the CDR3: TGTGCCAGCAGCCATCCTCCGGGACAGATCCCTTACAATGAGCAGTTCTTC. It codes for CASSHPPGQIPYNEQFF.

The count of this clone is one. CDR3 bases: TGTGCCAGTGCTATGGTCCGAGAGACCCAGTACTTC. Amino acids: CASAMVRETQYF. The chain couples TRBV14 to TRBJ2-5, with unresolved D. CDR1 is SGHDN, CDR2 FVKESK, per germline. This CDR3 region has 12 residues. V lost 9 bases and J 4 bases, leaving 12 bases between the germline ends.

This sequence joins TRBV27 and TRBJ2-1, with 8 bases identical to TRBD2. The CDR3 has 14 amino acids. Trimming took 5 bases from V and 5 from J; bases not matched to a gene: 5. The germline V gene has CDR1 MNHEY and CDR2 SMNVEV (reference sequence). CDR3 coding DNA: TGTGCCAGCAGTCTGGTAGCGGGGCACAATGAGCAGTTCTTC. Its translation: CASSLVAGHNEQFF.

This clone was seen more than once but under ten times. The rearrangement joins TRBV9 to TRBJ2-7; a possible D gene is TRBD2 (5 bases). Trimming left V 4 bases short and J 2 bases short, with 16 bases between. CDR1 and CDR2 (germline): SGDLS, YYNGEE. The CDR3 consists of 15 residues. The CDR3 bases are TGTGCCAGCAGCTCCCGCGGGTTACCCCCCTACGAGCAGTACTTC. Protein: CASSSRGLPPYEQYF.